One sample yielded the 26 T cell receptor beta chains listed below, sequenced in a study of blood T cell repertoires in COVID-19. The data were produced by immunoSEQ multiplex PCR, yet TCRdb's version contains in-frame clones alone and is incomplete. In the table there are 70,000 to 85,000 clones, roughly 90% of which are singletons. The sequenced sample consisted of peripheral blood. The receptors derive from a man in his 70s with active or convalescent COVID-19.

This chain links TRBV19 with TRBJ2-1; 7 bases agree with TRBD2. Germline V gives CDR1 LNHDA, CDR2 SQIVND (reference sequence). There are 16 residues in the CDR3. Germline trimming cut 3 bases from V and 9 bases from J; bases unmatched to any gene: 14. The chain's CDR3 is CASSITAGAPNSEQFF. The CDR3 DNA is TGTGCCAGTAGTATCACTGCGGGAGCTCCTAATAGTGAGCAGTTCTTC.

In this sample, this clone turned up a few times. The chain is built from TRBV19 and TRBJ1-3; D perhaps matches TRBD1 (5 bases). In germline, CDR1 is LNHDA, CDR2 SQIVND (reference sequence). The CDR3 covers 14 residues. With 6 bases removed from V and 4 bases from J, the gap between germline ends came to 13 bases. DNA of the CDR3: TGTGCCAGTAGGACGACAGCTCTAGGAAACACCATATATTTT. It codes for CASRTTALGNTIYF.

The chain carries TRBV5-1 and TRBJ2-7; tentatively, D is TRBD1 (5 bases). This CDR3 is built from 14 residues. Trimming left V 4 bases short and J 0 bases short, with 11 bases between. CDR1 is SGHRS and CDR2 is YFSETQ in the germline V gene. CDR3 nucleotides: TGCGCCAGCAGCAGCTTAGGGGCCTCCTACGAGCAGTACTTC. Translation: CASSSLGASYEQYF.

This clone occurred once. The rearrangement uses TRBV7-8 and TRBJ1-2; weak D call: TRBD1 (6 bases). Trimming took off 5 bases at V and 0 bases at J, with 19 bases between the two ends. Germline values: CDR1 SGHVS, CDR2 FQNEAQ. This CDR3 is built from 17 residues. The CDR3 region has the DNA TGTGCCAGCAGCCAGGGGTCGGCTCAGGCAGCTAACTATGGCTACACCTTC. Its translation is CASSQGSAQAANYGYTF. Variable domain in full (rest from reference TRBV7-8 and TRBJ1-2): GAGVSQSPRYKVAKRGQDVALRCDPISGHVSLFWYQQALGQGPEFLTYFQNEAQLDKSGLPSDRFFAERPEGSVSTLKIQRTQQEDSAVYLCASSQGSAQAANYGYTFGSGTRLTVV.

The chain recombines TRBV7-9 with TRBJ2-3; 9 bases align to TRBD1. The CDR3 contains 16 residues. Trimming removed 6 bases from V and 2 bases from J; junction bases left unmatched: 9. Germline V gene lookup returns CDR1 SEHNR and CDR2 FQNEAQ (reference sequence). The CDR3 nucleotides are TGTGCCAGCAGTCCCACCGGGACAGGGTTCACAGATACGCAGTATTTT. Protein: CASSPTGTGFTDTQYF.

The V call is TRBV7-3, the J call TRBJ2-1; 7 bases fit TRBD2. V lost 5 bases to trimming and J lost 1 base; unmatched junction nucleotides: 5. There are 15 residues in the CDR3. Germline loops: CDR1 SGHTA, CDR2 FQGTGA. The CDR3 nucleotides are TGTGCCAGCAGCCCCAGCGGGGTTTCCTACAATGAGCAGTTCTTC. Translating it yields CASSPSGVSYNEQFF.

CDR3 loop: CAISESGSSGNTIYF. The CDR3 nucleotides read TGTGCCATCAGTGAGTCTGGGAGCTCTGGAAACACCATATATTTT. The chain uses TRBV10-3 and TRBJ1-3; D not resolved. From germline, CDR1 is ENHRY and CDR2 SYGVKD. V was shortened by 0 bases and J by 0 bases, with 6 bases between the two germline ends. The CDR3 runs to 15 residues.

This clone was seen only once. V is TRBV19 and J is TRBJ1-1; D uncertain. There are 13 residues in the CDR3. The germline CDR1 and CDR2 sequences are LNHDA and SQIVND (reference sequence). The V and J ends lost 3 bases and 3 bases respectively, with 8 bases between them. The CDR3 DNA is TGTGCCAGTAGTATGAGAGAGTACACTGAAGCTTTCTTT. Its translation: CASSMREYTEAFF.

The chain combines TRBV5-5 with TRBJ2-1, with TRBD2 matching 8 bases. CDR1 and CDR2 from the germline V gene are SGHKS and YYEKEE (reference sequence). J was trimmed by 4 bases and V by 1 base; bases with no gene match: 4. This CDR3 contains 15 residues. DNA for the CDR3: TGTGCCAGCAGCTTGTTAGCGGGGTTTTACAATGAGCAGTTCTTC. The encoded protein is CASSLLAGFYNEQFF.

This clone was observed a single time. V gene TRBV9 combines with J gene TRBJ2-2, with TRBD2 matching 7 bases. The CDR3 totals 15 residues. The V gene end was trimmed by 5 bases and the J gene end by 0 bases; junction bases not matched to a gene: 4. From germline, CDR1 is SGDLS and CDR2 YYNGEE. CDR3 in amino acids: CASRAGASNTGELFF. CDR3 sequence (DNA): TGTGCCAGCAGGGCGGGAGCTTCGAACACCGGGGAGCTGTTTTTT.

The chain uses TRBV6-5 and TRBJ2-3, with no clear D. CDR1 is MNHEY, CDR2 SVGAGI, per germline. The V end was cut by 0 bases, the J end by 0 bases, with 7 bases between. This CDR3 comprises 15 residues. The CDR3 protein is CASSYSPTSTDTQYF. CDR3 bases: TGTGCCAGCAGTTACTCTCCGACTAGCACAGATACGCAGTATTTT.

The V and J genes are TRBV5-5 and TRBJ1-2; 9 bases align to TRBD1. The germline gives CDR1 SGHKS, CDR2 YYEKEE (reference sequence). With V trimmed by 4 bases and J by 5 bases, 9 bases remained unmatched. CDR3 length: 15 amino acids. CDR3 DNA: TGTGCCAGCAGCGAGGGACAGGGAGAGTGGTATGGCTACACCTTC. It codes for CASSEGQGEWYGYTF.

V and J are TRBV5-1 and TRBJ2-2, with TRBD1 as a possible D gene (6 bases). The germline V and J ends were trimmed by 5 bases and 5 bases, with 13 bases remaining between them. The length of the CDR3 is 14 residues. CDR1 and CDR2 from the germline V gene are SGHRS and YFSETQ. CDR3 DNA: TGCGCCAGCAGAAGGGCAGGGGATACCGGGGAGCTGTTTTTT. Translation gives CASRRAGDTGELFF.

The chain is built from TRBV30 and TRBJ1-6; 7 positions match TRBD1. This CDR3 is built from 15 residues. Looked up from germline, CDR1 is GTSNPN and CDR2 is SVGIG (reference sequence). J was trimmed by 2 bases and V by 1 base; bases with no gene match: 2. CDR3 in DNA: TGTGCCTGGAGTGGACAGGGCGCCTATAATTCACCCCTCCACTTT. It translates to CAWSGQGAYNSPLHF.

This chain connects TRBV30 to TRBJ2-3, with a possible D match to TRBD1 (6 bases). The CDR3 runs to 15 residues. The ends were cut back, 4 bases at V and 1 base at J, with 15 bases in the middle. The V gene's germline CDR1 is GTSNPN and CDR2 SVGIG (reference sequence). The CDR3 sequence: CAWKVRGGGTDTQYF. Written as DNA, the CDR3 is TGTGCCTGGAAGGTTAGAGGGGGAGGCACAGATACGCAGTATTTT.

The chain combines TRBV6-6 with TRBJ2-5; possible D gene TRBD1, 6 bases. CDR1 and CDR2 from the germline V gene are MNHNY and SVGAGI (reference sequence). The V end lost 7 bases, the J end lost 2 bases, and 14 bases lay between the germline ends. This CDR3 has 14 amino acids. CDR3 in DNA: TGTGCCAGCACCCGACAGGCCTATCAAGAGACCCAGTACTTC. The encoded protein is CASTRQAYQETQYF.

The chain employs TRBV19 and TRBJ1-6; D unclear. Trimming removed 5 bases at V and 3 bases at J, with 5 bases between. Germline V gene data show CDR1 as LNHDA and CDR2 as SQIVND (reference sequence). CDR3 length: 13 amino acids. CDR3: CASSQLYNSPLHF. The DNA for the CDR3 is TGTGCCAGTAGTCAACTCTATAATTCACCCCTCCACTTT.

CDR3 loop: CASSEAGRGPVRQYF. The CDR3 DNA reads TGTGCCAGCAGTGAAGCCGGCAGGGGGCCCGTCAGGCAGTACTTC. V and J are TRBV6-1 and TRBJ2-7, with TRBD1 matching 8 bases. With 0 bases clipped from V and 9 bases from J, the junction kept 10 bases outside the gene matches. The CDR3 runs 15 residues. Germline CDR1 and CDR2: MNHNS and SASEGT.

The CDR3, as DNA: TGTGCCAGCAGCAGGACTAGCGGGAGTGCTGAGCAGTTCTTC. This encodes CASSRTSGSAEQFF. The J gene is TRBJ2-1, the V gene TRBV7-6, with TRBD2 matching over 13 bases. The CDR3 has 14 amino acids. V lost 5 bases to trimming and J lost 9 bases; unmatched junction nucleotides: 4. Germline V lookup: CDR1 SGHVS, CDR2 FNYEAQ.

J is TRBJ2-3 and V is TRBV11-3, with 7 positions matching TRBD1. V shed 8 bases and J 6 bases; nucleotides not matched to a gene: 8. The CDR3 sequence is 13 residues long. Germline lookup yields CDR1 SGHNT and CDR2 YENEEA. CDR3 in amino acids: CASAGSRGDTQYF. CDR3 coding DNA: TGTGCCAGCGCCGGGTCCAGGGGGGATACGCAGTATTTT.

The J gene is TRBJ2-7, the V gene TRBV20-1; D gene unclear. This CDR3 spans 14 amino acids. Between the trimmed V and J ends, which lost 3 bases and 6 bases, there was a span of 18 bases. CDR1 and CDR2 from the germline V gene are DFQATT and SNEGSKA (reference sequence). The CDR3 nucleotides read TGCAGTGCTAGTAGCCCCCTAGGATCGGGCGAGCAGTACTTC. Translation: CSASSPLGSGEQYF.

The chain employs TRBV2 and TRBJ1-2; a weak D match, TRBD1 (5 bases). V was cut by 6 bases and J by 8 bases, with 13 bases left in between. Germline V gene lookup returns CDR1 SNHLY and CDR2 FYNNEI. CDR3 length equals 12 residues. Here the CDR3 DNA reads TGTGCCAGCAGGGGGGGTTGGGGGGGCTACACCTTC. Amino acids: CASRGGWGGYTF. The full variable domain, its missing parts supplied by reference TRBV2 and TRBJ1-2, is EPEVTQTPSHQVTQMGQEVILRCVPISNHLYFYWYRQILGQKVEFLVSFYNNEISEKSEIFDDQFSVERPDGSNFTLKIRSTKLEDSAMYFCASRGGWGGYTFGSGTRLTVV.

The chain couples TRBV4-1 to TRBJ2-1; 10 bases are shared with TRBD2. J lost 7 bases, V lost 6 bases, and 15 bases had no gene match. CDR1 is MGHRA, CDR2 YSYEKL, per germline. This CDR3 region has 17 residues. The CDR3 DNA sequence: TGCGCCAGCAGTCGCCAGGGACTAGCGATACTAGGGAATGAGCAGTTCTTC. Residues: CASSRQGLAILGNEQFF.

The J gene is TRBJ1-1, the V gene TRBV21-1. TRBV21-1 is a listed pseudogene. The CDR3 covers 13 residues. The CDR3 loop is CASRRRENTEAFF. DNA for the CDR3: TGTGCCAGCAGGCGGCGGGAGAACACTGAAGCTTTCTTT.

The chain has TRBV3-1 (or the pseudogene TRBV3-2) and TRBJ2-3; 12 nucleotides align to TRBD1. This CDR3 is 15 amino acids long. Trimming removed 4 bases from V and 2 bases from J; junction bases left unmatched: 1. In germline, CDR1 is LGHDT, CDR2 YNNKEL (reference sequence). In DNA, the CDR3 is TGTGCCAGCAGCCTGGGACAGGGGGCCACAGATACGCAGTATTTT. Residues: CASSLGQGATDTQYF.

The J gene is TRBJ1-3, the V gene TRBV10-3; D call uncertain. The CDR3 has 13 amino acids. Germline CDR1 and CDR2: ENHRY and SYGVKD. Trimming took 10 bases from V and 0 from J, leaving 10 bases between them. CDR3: CATSVISGNTIYF. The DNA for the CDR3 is TGTGCCACCTCAGTTATCTCTGGAAACACCATATATTTT.